Each of the 18 T cell receptor beta chains below was sequenced from the same sample in a study of blood T cell repertoires in COVID-19. TCRdb's table, derived via immunoSEQ multiplex PCR, lists solely in-frame clones and lacks some. The repertoire includes roughly 88,000 clones, around 80% of them detected once, and roughly a sixth sits in the top ten. Sequencing was performed on peripheral blood. The source of these receptors is a woman at least 80 years old with acute or convalescent COVID-19.

This rearrangement joins TRBV7-9 to TRBJ1-5, with D possibly TRBD1 on 6 matching bases. The germline V and J ends were trimmed by 5 bases and 3 bases, with 14 bases remaining between them. The V gene's germline CDR1 is SEHNR and CDR2 FQNEAQ (reference sequence). The length of the CDR3 is 15 residues. CDR3 sequence (DNA): TGTGCCAGCAGCCCCCTACGGACAGACAATCAGCCCCAGCATTTT. This gives the protein CASSPLRTDNQPQHF. The full variable domain, completed using reference TRBV7-9 and TRBJ1-5, is DTGVSQNPRHKITKRGQNVTFRCDPISEHNRLYWYRQTLGQGPEFLTYFQNEAQLEKSRLLSDRFSAERPKGSFSTLEIQRTEQGDSAMYLCASSPLRTDNQPQHFGDGTRLSIL.

This clone was recorded a few times. The V call is TRBV12-3 or TRBV12-4, the J call TRBJ1-1; D is ambiguous. V lost 5 bases and J 4 bases, leaving 8 bases between the germline ends. The CDR3 consists of 12 residues. The CDR3 spells CASSPLSTEAFF. The CDR3 coding sequence is TGTGCCAGCAGTCCCCTAAGCACTGAAGCTTTCTTT.

V gene TRBV18 combines with J gene TRBJ1-1; TRBD1 matches 10 bases. The CDR3 runs to 13 residues. Germline V gives CDR1 KGHSH, CDR2 LQKENI. V trimming: 6 bases; J trimming: 6 bases; junction bases outside the gene matches: 4. CDR3 in amino acids: CASSGTGVSEAFF. CDR3 in DNA: TGTGCCAGCTCGGGGACAGGGGTTTCTGAAGCTTTCTTT.

V is TRBV6-2 or TRBV6-3 and J is TRBJ1-1; weak D call: TRBD1 (5 bases). The CDR3 consists of 13 residues. Germline V lookup: CDR1 MNHEY, CDR2 SVGEGT. V lost 0 bases, J lost 4 bases, and 6 bases lay in between. The CDR3 loop is CASSYSGGTEAFF. Here the CDR3 DNA reads TGTGCCAGCAGTTACTCGGGGGGCACTGAAGCTTTCTTT.

The V gene is TRBV5-6, the J gene TRBJ2-5, with 8 bases that match TRBD2. Germline V gene data show CDR1 as SGHDT and CDR2 as YYEEEE. The CDR3 has 16 amino acids. V lost 0 bases, J lost 3 bases, and 7 bases stayed unmatched. The CDR3 loop reads CASSLGLGGAKETQYF. The CDR3 region has the DNA TGTGCCAGCAGCTTGGGTCTCGGGGGGGCTAAAGAGACCCAGTACTTC. Full variable domain (outside the CDR3, taken from reference TRBV5-6 and TRBJ2-5): DAGVTQSPTHLIKTRGQQVTLRCSPKSGHDTVSWYQQALGQGPQFIFQYYEEEERQRGNFPDRFSGHQFPNYSSELNVNALLLGDSALYLCASSLGLGGAKETQYFGPGTRLLVL.

The chain couples TRBV7-9 to TRBJ1-4, with 9 nucleotides matching TRBD1. Germline lookup yields CDR1 SEHNR and CDR2 FQNEAQ (reference sequence). The CDR3 covers 17 residues. Trimming cost V 2 bases and J 5 bases; bases outside gene matches: 9. CDR3 amino acids: CASSLPGQGPSNEKLFF. Here the CDR3 DNA reads TGTGCCAGCAGCTTACCGGGACAGGGTCCCTCGAATGAAAAACTGTTTTTT.

This clone was picked up a small number of times. J is TRBJ2-1 and V is TRBV5-1, with D possibly matching TRBD2 (6 bases). V was cut by 2 bases and J by 7 bases, with 13 bases left in between. Germline V gene data show CDR1 as SGHRS and CDR2 as YFSETQ. This CDR3 region has 14 residues. The CDR3 protein is CASSFERARNEQFF. CDR3 sequence (DNA): TGCGCCAGCAGCTTCGAGCGGGCGAGAAATGAGCAGTTCTTC. The whole variable domain, filled in from reference TRBV5-1 and TRBJ2-1, reads KAGVTQTPRYLIKTRGQQVTLSCSPISGHRSVSWYQQTPGQGLQFLFEYFSETQRNKGNFPGRFSGRQFSNSRSEMNVSTLELGDSALYLCASSFERARNEQFFGPGTRLTVL.

This rearrangement joins TRBV11-3 to TRBJ1-1, with D perhaps matching TRBD1 (5 bases). This CDR3 is 15 amino acids long. The ends were cut back, 0 bases at V and 2 bases at J, with 10 bases in the middle. Per the germline V gene, CDR1 is SGHNT and CDR2 is YENEEA. This chain's CDR3 is CASSLDFGGNTEAFF. DNA for the CDR3: TGTGCCAGCAGCTTAGATTTCGGGGGAAACACTGAAGCTTTCTTT.

CDR3 sequence: CSVRLAGGPQTQYF. CDR3 sequence (DNA): TGCAGCGTCCGACTAGCGGGGGGGCCGCAGACCCAGTACTTC. The genes are TRBV29-1 and TRBJ2-5, with 14 nucleotides matching TRBD2. This CDR3 is built from 14 residues. Per the germline V gene, CDR1 is SQVTM and CDR2 is ANQGSEA. With 6 bases clipped from V and 6 bases from J, the junction kept 6 bases outside the gene matches.

In DNA form, the CDR3 reads TGCAGCGTTTATGGGACAGGGATTGACACTGAAGCTTTCTTT. It encodes CSVYGTGIDTEAFF. The rearrangement uses TRBV29-1 and TRBJ1-1; 9 bases map to TRBD1. The trim removed 5 bases at V and 3 bases at J, leaving 7 bases unmatched. The CDR3 totals 14 residues. Germline CDR1 reads SQVTM; CDR2 reads ANQGSEA.

The genes are TRBV27 and TRBJ2-7, with TRBD1 as a possible D gene (6 bases). V was cut by 7 bases and J by 6 bases, with 10 bases left in between. The CDR3 loop spans 11 amino acids. Germline V gene sequence: CDR1 MNHEY, CDR2 SMNVEV (reference sequence). The chain's CDR3 is CASTRGGEQYF. DNA of the CDR3: TGTGCCAGCACCCGAGGGGGCGAGCAGTACTTC.

CDR3 residues: CASSDSRAVLTF. The CDR3 DNA sequence: TGTGCCAGCAGTGACTCGCGGGCCGTCCTGACTTTC. The chain links TRBV6-4 to TRBJ2-6; D perhaps matches TRBD2 (5 bases). Germline loops: CDR1 MRHNA, CDR2 SNTAGT. The CDR3 is 12 residues long. V was pared by 0 bases and J by 12 bases, with 6 bases between.

This chain uses TRBV5-4 with TRBJ2-7; 7 nucleotides align to TRBD2. This CDR3 is 15 amino acids long. CDR1 and CDR2 (germline): SGHNT, YYREEE (reference sequence). V lost 2 bases, J lost 6 bases, and 11 bases stayed unmatched. The CDR3 DNA is TGTGCCAGCAGCTTAAGTGGGAGGGTTGGGGCCGAGCAGTACTTC. Protein product: CASSLSGRVGAEQYF.

This clone was found once. CDR3 in DNA: TGTGCCAGCAGCTTAGCGTCGTTCCAGGGCGAGCAGTACTTC. This gives the protein CASSLASFQGEQYF. The chain links TRBV7-9 to TRBJ2-7, with a possible D match to TRBD1 (5 bases). The germline V gene has CDR1 SEHNR and CDR2 FQNEAQ (reference sequence). The CDR3 is made up of 14 amino acids. V lost 0 bases and J 6 bases, leaving 12 bases between the germline ends.

This clone has just one count. The chain is built from TRBV28 and TRBJ1-1; 8 bases line up with TRBD1. The CDR3 is made up of 16 amino acids. Germline V gives CDR1 MDHEN, CDR2 SYDVKM. Trimming cost V 7 bases and J 0 bases; bases outside gene matches: 10. CDR3 sequence: CASNTFWTGMNTEAFF. In DNA form, the CDR3 reads TGTGCCAGCAATACCTTTTGGACAGGGATGAACACTGAAGCTTTCTTT.

V is TRBV7-9 and J is TRBJ1-4; perhaps TRBD1 as D (5 bases). V dropped 1 base and J dropped 5 bases, with 11 bases sitting between them. CDR1 and CDR2 from the germline V gene are SEHNR and FQNEAQ (reference sequence). The length of the CDR3 is 15 residues. DNA of the CDR3: TGTGCCAGCAGCTTAGAGGACATTCCGAATGAAAAACTGTTTTTT. Translation: CASSLEDIPNEKLFF. Based on the CDR3 plus reference TRBV7-9 and TRBJ1-4, the full variable domain is DTGVSQNPRHKITKRGQNVTFRCDPISEHNRLYWYRQTLGQGPEFLTYFQNEAQLEKSRLLSDRFSAERPKGSFSTLEIQRTEQGDSAMYLCASSLEDIPNEKLFFGSGTQLSVL.

This rearrangement joins TRBV4-2 to TRBJ1-5; the match to TRBD1 covers 10 bases. V lost 5 bases and J lost 5; bases outside the gene matches: 3. The CDR3 loop spans 14 amino acids. Germline V gene lookup returns CDR1 LGHNA and CDR2 YNFKEQ. CDR3 DNA sequence: TGTGCCAGCAGCGGACAGGGGGACGATCAGCCCCAGCATTTT. This codes for CASSGQGDDQPQHF.

V gene TRBV7-3 combines with J gene TRBJ2-6; 8 nucleotides match TRBD1. CDR1 is SGHTA and CDR2 is FQGTGA in the germline V gene. CDR3 size: 17 residues. V lost 3 bases and J lost 0; bases outside the gene matches: 4. The CDR3 DNA is TGTGCCAGCAGCTTCCTTGACAGGGGCTCTGGGGCCAACGTCCTGACTTTC. Residues: CASSFLDRGSGANVLTF.